The source of this TCR beta chain is a study of shared clonotypes between healthy human individuals. Study at large: The cohort had a couple of women and a few men, ages 18 to 49.

None of the donors, who were healthy HIV-negative adults, had recently had acute infections or vaccinations. The study, taken as a whole, reports: Non-shared clonotypes displayed generation probabilities falling below those of clonotypes present in all four donors.

Germline CDR1 reads SNHLY; CDR2 reads FYNNEI. The CDR3 covers 13 residues. V lost 9 bases, J lost 5 bases, and 16 bases lay in between. The authors' processing: Filtering of immunoSEQ junctional sequences could not match full-length read filtering. Data came from immunoSEQ multiplex PCR; TCRdb stores just in-frame clones and leaves some out. That table gives V, J and clone size, and the DNA gave D and trimming. The sample gives some 1.5 million clones, 95% to 99% of which show up once; about 0.42% is in the top ten. This clone was counted once. The antigen is not known. Sequences were obtained from naive CD4+ T cells sorted from blood. The sample's subset: CD45RA+ positively selected. This clonotype was obtained from a man aged 25-45 years in good health. The chain couples TRBV2 to TRBJ2-5; possibly TRBD1 for D (5 bases). In nucleotides, the CDR3 is TGTGCCAGGGGGAAGGGGATTTGGGAGACCCAGTACTTC. This gives the protein CARGKGIWETQYF. Supplemented by reference TRBV2 and TRBJ2-5, the full variable domain reads EPEVTQTPSHQVTQMGQEVILRCVPISNHLYFYWYRQILGQKVEFLVSFYNNEISEKSEIFDDQFSVERPDGSNFTLKIRSTKLEDSAMYFCARGKGIWETQYFGPGTRLLVL.